The rows below give T cell receptor beta chains drawn from one sample of a study of blood T cell repertoires in COVID-19. Clones were read by immunoSEQ multiplex PCR, and TCRdb kept only the in-frame ones, dropping some. This repertoire shows about 400,000 clones, roughly 90% found once; its top ten account for around 0.91%. The specimen was PBMCs or T cells enriched from blood (not recorded which). The receptors stem from a woman aged 30 to 39 with acute COVID-19. Both conserved end residues are trimmed from each CDR3. The order of the fields is V gene, CDR3 protein.

>TRBV6-2/TRBV6-3
ASSQIESTQY
>TRBV30
ACDRENTEAF
>TRBV30
AWSSRDRDNSPLH
>TRBV19
ASSPSGGYSTDTQY
>TRBV2
ASSVRADDYEQF
>TRBV19
ASHDDRHYEQY
>TRBV13
ASSFGRGKGYEQY
>TRBV11-2
ASSLGIGGSTDTQY
>TRBV19
ASSTQDRGQVEQF
>TRBV5-6
ASSLGQGNYEQY
>TRBV11-2
ASSVTYEQY
>TRBV28
ASSPRLLYQPQH
>TRBV15
ATSDREWGGYT
>TRBV11-2
ASSVTSGSGELF
>TRBV7-6
ASSQSPDTTYEQY
>TRBV7-6
ASSLGQANTEAF
>TRBV5-1
ASSTRTANTEAF
>TRBV27
ASSMRGQILYEQY
>TRBV12-3/TRBV12-4
ASSLLVPDTQY
>TRBV6-5
ASKGQHNEKLF
>TRBV12-3/TRBV12-4
ASSLIGGLEQY
>TRBV14
ASSARQYTGELF
>TRBV7-2
ASSYRGSNTEAF
>TRBV6-5
ASRLGQASYEQY
>TRBV19
ASSTQGPDTQY
>TRBV4-3
ASSQDLGAPQPQH
>TRBV30
AWVQGSTYSYNEQF
>TRBV5-6
ASSSSFFATNEKLF
>TRBV9
ASSLWGTLQETQY
>TRBV27
ASSFRRATGITSDTQY
>TRBV10-3
AINFGDYGYT
>TRBV29-1
SVKDRAYEQY
>TRBV6-6
ASSYRDRVNSPLH
>TRBV19
ATTSQGPGNTIY
>TRBV5-5
ASSPVQGTGNQPQH
>TRBV4-1
ASSQGPNTEAF
>TRBV19
ASNRRGFGGNTIY
>TRBV7-9
ATTDRVSYNEQF
>TRBV4-3
ASSQDRRERQY
>TRBV5-1
ASTPGGTKTNTEAF
>TRBV18
ASSLTTTIETQY
>TRBV6-5
ASSSGGNQPQH
>TRBV29-1
SGRDGNTIY
>TRBV6-5
ASRVTGSGGYT
>TRBV19
ASSMLVAGGGSDTQY
>TRBV7-9
ASSKAGESYNSPLH
>TRBV2
ARRADSLYGYT
>TRBV30
AWSVWGGTMPYEQY
>TRBV7-9
ASSLSGQVTQPQH
>TRBV18
ASSQGEDLYGYT
>TRBV2
ASSEGSGPPFGYT
>TRBV14
ASSQGAGTEAF
>TRBV12-5
ASGLIGGASHEQF
>TRBV7-9
ASSFDSNTEAF
>TRBV20-1
SATGENTQF
>TRBV13
ASSLAGGRFGGNTIY